This T cell receptor (beta chain) was sequenced for a study of read filtering for tumor transcriptome and immune sequencing. Overall study context: R-ISS stage counts were 8 for I, about 15 for II, 6 or 7 for III.

From 350 to 500 ng of RNA, a library with molecular barcoded alpha/delta and beta/gamma adaptors was made. One entry per CDR3 protein, called by TCRdb with MiXCR from the reads. The data contain 100,000 to 150,000 distinct CDR3 sequences, approximately 13% of them singletons. The V gene lost 7 bases and the J gene lost 3 bases, with 25 bases spanning the gap. Germline CDR1 SQVTM, CDR2 ANQGSEA. The CDR3 length is 16 residues. The table lists this clonotype with many counts. The sequence was obtained from a donor aged 40 or older with multiple myeloma. The specimen sequenced was a population of CD138-negative cells sorted from bone marrow. The chain couples TRBV29-1 to TRBJ2-7; possibly TRBD1 or TRBD2 for D (5 bases each). CDR3 protein: CSAKTPGALRGYEQYF. The CDR3 nucleotides read TGCAGCGCCAAAACTCCCGGGGCACTACGCGGCTACGAGCAGTACTTC.